This TCR beta chain was sequenced for a study of kidney transplant recipient with SARS-CoV-2 infection. This clonotype occurred a few times. A single record per CDR3 protein comes from TCRdb applying MiXCR to the reads. The data contain about 240,000 distinct CDR3 sequences, around 30% of them singletons. V was trimmed by 0 bases and J by 0 bases, leaving 15 bases between them. Per germline, CDR1 SEHNR and CDR2 FQNEAQ (reference sequence). The CDR3 is made up of 18 amino acids. The TCR sequence derives from a young adult male patient who had COVID-19 and was a kidney transplant recipient. Some T cells here may be from the graft donor. The specimen was a blood sample, collected at baseline and on day 111 from a kidney transplant recipient. The gene calls are TRBV7-9 and TRBJ2-1; perhaps TRBD2 as D (5 bases). CDR3 sequence: CASSLATLRGYSYNEQFF. CDR3 coding DNA: TGTGCCAGCAGCTTAGCTACGCTACGGGGATACTCCTACAATGAGCAGTTCTTC.